Below are 4 T cell receptor beta chains sequenced from a single sample in a study of T cells in Graves' hyperthyroidism and ophthalmopathy. TCR beta CDR3 regions were amplified from RNA transcripts. The TCR CDR3 was amplified in a first-round RT-PCR using the HTBI primer set. One entry per CDR3 protein, called by TCRdb with MiXCR from the multiplex PCR reads. The sample contains 690,000 or so distinct CDR3 sequences, 18% of which appear only once. The sequencing sample was made of blood. The receptors derive from a woman between 50 and 59 years old with Graves' hyperthyroidism that later progressed to Graves' ophthalmopathy.

This chain connects TRBV20-1 to TRBJ1-1; unclear D gene. Germline lookup yields CDR1 DFQATT and CDR2 SNEGSKA (reference sequence). CDR3 length equals 16 residues. The ends were cut back, 3 bases at V and 1 base at J, with 18 bases in the middle. CDR3 DNA sequence: TGCAGTGCTAGGGGTGTTGTTTGGACGGAGAACACTGAAGCTTTCTTT. As protein: CSARGVVWTENTEAFF.

The V call is TRBV5-1, the J call TRBJ1-4; D not certain. Germline values: CDR1 SGHRS, CDR2 YFSETQ. V was pared by 6 bases and J by 7 bases, with 13 bases between. There are 13 residues in the CDR3. The chain's CDR3 is CASKQDPSEKLFF. CDR3 bases: TGCGCCAGCAAGCAAGACCCCAGTGAAAAACTGTTTTTT.

This clonotype was counted between two and nine times. V and J are TRBV6-1 and TRBJ2-2, with a weak D call TRBD2 (6 bases). V was trimmed by 7 bases and J by 6 bases, leaving 12 bases between them. This CDR3 region has 13 residues. Germline CDR1 reads MNHNS; CDR2 reads SASEGT. The CDR3 spells CASTLRRAGELFF. The CDR3 DNA is TGTGCCAGCACCTTGAGGAGGGCCGGGGAGCTGTTTTTT.

The V call is TRBV19, the J call TRBJ2-2; weak D call: TRBD1 (6 bases). The V gene's germline CDR1 is LNHDA and CDR2 SQIVND (reference sequence). V lost 8 bases and J lost 0, with 13 bases in between. The CDR3 has 15 residues. The CDR3 DNA reads as TGTGCCAGTTCTATGGGGGCAGCGAACACCGGGGAGCTGTTTTTT. This sequence encodes CASSMGAANTGELFF.